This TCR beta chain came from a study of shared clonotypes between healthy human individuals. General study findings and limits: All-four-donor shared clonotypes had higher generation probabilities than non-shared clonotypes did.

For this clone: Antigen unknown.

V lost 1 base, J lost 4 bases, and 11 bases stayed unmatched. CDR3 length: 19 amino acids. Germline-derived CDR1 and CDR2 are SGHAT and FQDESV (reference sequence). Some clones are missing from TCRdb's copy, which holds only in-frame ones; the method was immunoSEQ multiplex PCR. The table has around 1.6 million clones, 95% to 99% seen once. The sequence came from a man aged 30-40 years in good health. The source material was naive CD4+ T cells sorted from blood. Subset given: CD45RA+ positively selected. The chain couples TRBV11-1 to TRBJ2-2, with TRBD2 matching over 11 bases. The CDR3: CASSLGLAGHIRGTGELFF. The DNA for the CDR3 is TGTGCCAGCAGCTTAGGACTAGCGGGACACATACGGGGCACCGGGGAGCTGTTTTTT.